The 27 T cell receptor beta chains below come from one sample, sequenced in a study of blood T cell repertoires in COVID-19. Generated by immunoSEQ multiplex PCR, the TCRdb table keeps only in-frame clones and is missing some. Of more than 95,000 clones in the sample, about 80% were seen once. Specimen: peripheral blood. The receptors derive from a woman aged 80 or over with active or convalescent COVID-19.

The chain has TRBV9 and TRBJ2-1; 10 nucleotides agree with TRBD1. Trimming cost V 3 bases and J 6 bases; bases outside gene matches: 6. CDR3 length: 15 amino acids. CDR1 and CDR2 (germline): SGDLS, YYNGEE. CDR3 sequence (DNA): TGTGCCAGCAGCGGAGGCGGGACAGGGGTCAATGAGCAGTTCTTC. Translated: CASSGGGTGVNEQFF. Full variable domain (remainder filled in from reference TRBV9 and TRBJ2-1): DSGVTQTPKHLITATGQRVTLRCSPRSGDLSVYWYQQSLDQGLQFLIQYYNGEERAKGNILERFSAQQFPDLHSELNLSSLELGDSALYFCASSGGGTGVNEQFFGPGTRLTVL.

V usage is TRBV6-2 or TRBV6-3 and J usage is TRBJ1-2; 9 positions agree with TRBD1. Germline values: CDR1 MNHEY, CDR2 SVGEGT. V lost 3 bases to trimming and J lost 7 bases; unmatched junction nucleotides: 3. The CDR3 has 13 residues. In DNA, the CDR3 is TGTGCCAGCAGTTATGAGGACAGGGGTGGCTACACCTTC. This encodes CASSYEDRGGYTF.

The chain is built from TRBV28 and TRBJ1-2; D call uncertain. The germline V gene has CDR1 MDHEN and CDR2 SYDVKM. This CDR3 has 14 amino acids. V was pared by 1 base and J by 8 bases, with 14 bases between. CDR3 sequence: CASSLYEERRGYTF. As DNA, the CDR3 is TGTGCCAGCAGTTTATACGAGGAACGGAGGGGCTACACCTTC.

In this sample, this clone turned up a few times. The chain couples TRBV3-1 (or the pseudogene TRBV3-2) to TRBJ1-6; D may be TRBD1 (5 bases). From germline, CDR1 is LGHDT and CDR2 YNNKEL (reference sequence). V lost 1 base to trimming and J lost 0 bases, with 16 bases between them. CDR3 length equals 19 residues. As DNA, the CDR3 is TGTGCCAGCAGCCAAGGTGGGGCGGGGTCGAGCTCCTATAATTCACCCCTCCACTTT. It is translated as CASSQGGAGSSSYNSPLHF.

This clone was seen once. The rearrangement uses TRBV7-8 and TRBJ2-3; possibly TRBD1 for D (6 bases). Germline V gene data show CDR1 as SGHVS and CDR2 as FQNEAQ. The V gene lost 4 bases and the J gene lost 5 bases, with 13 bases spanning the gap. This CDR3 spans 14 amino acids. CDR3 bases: TGTGCCAGCAGCTATACAGGGTTGGGAGATACGCAGTATTTT. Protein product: CASSYTGLGDTQYF.

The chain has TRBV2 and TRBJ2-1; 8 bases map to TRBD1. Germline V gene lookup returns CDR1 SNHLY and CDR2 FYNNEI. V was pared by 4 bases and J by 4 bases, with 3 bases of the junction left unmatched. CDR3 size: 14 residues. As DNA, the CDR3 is TGTGCCAGCAGTGTAACAGGGGGATACAATGAGCAGTTCTTC. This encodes CASSVTGGYNEQFF.

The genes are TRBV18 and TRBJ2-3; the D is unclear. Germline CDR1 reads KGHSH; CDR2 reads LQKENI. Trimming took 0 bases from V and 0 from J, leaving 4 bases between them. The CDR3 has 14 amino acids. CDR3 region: CASSPPQSTDTQYF. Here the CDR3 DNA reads TGTGCCAGCTCACCACCACAGAGCACAGATACGCAGTATTTT.

The CDR3 loop reads CAISRGGYYGYTF. The CDR3 DNA reads as TGTGCCATCTCAAGGGGGGGTTACTATGGCTACACCTTC. The rearrangement links TRBV28 to TRBJ1-2; TRBD1 is a possible D gene (6 bases). V lost 10 bases, J lost 3 bases, and 15 bases lay in between. Germline V CDR1 and CDR2: MDHEN, SYDVKM. The CDR3 runs to 13 residues.

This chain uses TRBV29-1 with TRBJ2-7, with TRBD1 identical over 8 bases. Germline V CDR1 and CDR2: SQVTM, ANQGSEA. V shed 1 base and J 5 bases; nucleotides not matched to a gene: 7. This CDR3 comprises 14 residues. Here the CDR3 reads CSVEGGQGADEQYF. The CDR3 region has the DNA TGCAGCGTTGAAGGGGGGCAGGGGGCTGACGAGCAGTACTTC.

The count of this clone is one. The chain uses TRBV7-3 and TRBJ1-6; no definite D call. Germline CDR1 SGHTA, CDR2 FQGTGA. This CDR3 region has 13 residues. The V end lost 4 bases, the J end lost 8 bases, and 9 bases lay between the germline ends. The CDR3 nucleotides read TGTGCCAGCAGCTCGGAGTCTGATTCACCCCTCCACTTT. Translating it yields CASSSESDSPLHF.

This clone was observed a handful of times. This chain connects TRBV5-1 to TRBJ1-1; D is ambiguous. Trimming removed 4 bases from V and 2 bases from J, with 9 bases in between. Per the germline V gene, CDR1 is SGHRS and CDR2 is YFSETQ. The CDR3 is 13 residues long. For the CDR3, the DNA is TGCGCCAGCAGCACCGGAGACAACACTGAAGCTTTCTTT. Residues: CASSTGDNTEAFF.

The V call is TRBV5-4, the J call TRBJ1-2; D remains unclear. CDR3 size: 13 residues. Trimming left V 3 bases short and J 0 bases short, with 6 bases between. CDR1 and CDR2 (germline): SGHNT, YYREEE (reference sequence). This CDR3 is CASSSVPNYGYTF. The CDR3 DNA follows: TGTGCCAGCAGCTCGGTCCCTAACTATGGCTACACCTTC.

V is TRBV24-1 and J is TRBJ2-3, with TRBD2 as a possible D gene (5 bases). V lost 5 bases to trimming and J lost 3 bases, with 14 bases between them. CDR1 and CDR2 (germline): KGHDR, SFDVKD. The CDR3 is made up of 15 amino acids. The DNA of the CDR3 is TGTGCCACCAGTGCCCCGGGAACCCGTACAGATACGCAGTATTTT. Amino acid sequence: CATSAPGTRTDTQYF.

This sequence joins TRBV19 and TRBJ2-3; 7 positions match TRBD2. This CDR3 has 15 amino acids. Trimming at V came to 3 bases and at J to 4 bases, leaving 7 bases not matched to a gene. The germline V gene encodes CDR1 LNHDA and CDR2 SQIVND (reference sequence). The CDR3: CASSIRGLEADTQYF. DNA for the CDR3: TGTGCCAGTAGTATTCGAGGACTAGAGGCAGATACGCAGTATTTT.

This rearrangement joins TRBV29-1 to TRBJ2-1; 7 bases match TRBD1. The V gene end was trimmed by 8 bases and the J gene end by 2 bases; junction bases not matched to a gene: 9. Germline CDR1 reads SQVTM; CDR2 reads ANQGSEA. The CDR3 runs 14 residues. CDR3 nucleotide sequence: TGCAGCACGGACGACAGGGAAGCCTACAATGAGCAGTTCTTC. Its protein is CSTDDREAYNEQFF.

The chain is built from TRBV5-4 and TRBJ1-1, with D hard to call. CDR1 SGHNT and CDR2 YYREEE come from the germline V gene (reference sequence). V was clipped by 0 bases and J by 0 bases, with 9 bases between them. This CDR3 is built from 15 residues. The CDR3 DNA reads TGTGCCAGCAGCTTGGCCCCCGGGGTGAACACTGAAGCTTTCTTT. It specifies CASSLAPGVNTEAFF.

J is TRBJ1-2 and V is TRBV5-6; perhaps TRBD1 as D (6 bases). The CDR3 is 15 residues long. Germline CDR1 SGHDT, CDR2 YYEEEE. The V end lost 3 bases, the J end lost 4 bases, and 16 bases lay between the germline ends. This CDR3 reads CASSYGRGNVYGYTF. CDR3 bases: TGTGCCAGCAGCTACGGCAGGGGAAATGTCTATGGCTACACCTTC.

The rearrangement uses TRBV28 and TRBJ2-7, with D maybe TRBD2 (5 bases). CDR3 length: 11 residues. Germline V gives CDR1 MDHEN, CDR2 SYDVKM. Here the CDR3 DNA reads TGTGTGGTAGAGGGCACGTACGAGCAGTACTTC. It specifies CVVEGTYEQYF.

CDR3 sequence reads: CASSSRDRGNYGYTF. As DNA, the CDR3 is TGCGCCAGCAGCTCGAGGGACAGGGGGAACTATGGCTACACCTTC. The gene calls are TRBV5-1 and TRBJ1-2; TRBD1 agrees at 11 bases. Per germline, CDR1 SGHRS and CDR2 YFSETQ. The CDR3 spans 15 residues. V lost 3 bases, J lost 2 bases, and 3 bases stayed unmatched.

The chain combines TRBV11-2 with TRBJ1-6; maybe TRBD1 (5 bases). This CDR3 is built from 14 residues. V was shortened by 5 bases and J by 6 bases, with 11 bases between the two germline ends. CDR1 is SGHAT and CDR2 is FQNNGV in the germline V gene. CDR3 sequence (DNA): TGTGCCAGCAGCCCTCAGGGTAGTAATTCACCCCTCCACTTT. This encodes CASSPQGSNSPLHF.

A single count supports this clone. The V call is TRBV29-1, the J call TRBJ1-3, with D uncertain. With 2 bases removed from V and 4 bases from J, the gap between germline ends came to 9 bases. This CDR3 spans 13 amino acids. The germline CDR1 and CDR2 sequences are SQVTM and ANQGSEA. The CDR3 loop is CSVEREPGNTIYF. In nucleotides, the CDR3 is TGCAGCGTTGAACGGGAGCCCGGAAACACCATATATTTT.

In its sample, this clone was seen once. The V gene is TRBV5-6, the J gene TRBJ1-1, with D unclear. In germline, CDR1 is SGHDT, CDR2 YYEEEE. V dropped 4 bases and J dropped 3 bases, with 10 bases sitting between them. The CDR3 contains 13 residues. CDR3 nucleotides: TGTGCCAGCAGCCCCGTGTCCCACACTGAAGCTTTCTTT. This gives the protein CASSPVSHTEAFF.

CDR3 amino acids: CASSTGAGKGHEQYF. As DNA, the CDR3 is TGTGCCAGTAGTACAGGGGCAGGGAAAGGCCACGAGCAGTACTTC. V is TRBV19 and J is TRBJ2-7; D perhaps matches TRBD1 (6 bases). Germline values: CDR1 LNHDA, CDR2 SQIVND (reference sequence). The CDR3 covers 15 residues. V was shortened by 4 bases and J by 5 bases, with 18 bases between the two germline ends.

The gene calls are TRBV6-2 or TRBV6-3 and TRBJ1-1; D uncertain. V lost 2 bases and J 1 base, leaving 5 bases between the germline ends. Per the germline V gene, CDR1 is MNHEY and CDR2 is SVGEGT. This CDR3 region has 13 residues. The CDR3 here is CASSYEQNTEAFF. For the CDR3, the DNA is TGTGCCAGCAGTTACGAGCAGAACACTGAAGCTTTCTTT.

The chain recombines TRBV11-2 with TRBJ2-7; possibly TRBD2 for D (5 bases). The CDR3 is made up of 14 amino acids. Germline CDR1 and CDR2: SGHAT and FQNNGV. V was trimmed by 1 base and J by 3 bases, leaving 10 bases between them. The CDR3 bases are TGTGCCAGCAGCTTAGGGGGAGACGGCTACGAGCAGTACTTC. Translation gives CASSLGGDGYEQYF.

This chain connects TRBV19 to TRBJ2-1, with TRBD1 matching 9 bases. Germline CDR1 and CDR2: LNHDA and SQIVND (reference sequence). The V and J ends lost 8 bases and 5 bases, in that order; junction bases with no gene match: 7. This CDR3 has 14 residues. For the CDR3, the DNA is TGTGCCAGTGCAAGACAGGGGGGGAACAATGAGCAGTTCTTC. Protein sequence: CASARQGGNNEQFF.

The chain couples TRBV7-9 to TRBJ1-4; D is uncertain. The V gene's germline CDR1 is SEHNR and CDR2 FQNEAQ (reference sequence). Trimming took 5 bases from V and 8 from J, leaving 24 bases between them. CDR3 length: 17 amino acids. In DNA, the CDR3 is TGTGCCAGCAGCCTCCCAGTCCGAGACTGGGTGCAGGAAAAACTGTTTTTT. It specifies CASSLPVRDWVQEKLFF.